The 24 T cell receptor beta chains below were found in one sample sequenced in a study of read filtering for tumor transcriptome and immune sequencing. From approximately 400 ng of RNA, a library with molecular barcoded alpha/delta and beta/gamma adaptors was made. Via MiXCR, TCRdb re-called the reads, giving one row per CDR3 protein. The sample yields around 60,000 distinct CDR3 sequences, roughly 19% seen once. The sample taken for sequencing was a population of CD138-negative cells sorted from bone marrow. These receptors all come from a donor aged 40 or older with multiple myeloma.

This clonotype occurred many times. CDR3 residues: CSAHPVTSGYNEQFF. The CDR3 region has the DNA TGCAGTGCCCACCCGGTGACTAGCGGATACAATGAGCAGTTCTTC. The chain uses TRBV20-1 and TRBJ2-1; 9 bases are a match to TRBD2. The V gene end was trimmed by 6 bases and the J gene end by 4 bases; junction bases not matched to a gene: 10. Germline-derived CDR1 and CDR2 are DFQATT and SNEGSKA (reference sequence). This CDR3 contains 15 residues.

As concerns this clonotype: This may be a read error, as it is one base from a much larger clone. The chain employs TRBV5-1 and TRBJ2-5, with D possibly TRBD1 on 6 matching bases. The CDR3 runs 16 residues. V lost 4 bases, J lost 5 bases, and 21 bases lay in between. Per the germline V gene, CDR1 is SGHRS and CDR2 is YFSETQ. The chain's CDR3 is CASSRRNREYAETQYF. CDR3 coding DNA: TGCGCCAGCAGCCGGCGAAACAGGGAGTATGCGGAGACCCAGTACTTC.

This clonotype was counted many times. V is TRBV7-9 and J is TRBJ2-2; a possible D gene is TRBD2 (6 bases). The CDR3 runs 16 residues. Germline V gene data show CDR1 as SEHNR and CDR2 as FQNEAQ (reference sequence). The V end lost 5 bases, the J end lost 1 base, and 14 bases lay between the germline ends. As DNA, the CDR3 is TGTGCCAGCAGCATCCAGCGGGCACAGAACACCGGGGAGCTGTTTTTT. It encodes CASSIQRAQNTGELFF.

This clonotype was seen repeatedly, ten times or more. This rearrangement joins TRBV29-1 to TRBJ1-5; tentatively, D is TRBD1 (6 bases). CDR3 length: 13 residues. Per germline, CDR1 SQVTM and CDR2 ANQGSEA. Trimming shortened V by 4 bases and J by 3 bases, and 10 bases separated the two germline ends. CDR3 amino acids: CSVGWTDNQPQHF. The CDR3 nucleotides are TGCAGCGTTGGGTGGACAGACAATCAGCCCCAGCATTTT.

This clonotype has ten or more counts. The genes are TRBV6-1 and TRBJ2-2; no clear D. The germline CDR1 and CDR2 sequences are MNHNS and SASEGT. The CDR3 sequence is 16 residues long. Trimming left V 1 base short and J 1 base short, with 10 bases between. CDR3 protein: CASSEVNLLNTGELFF. CDR3 in DNA: TGTGCCAGCAGTGAAGTCAACCTCCTGAACACCGGGGAGCTGTTTTTT.

Of note for this clonotype: A much larger clone lies a single base off, so this may be a read error. This is likely a read error, given that the CDR3 carries no conserved phenylalanine or tryptophan at its end. J is TRBJ2-3 and V is TRBV5-5; D not resolved. Looked up from germline, CDR1 is SGHKS and CDR2 is YYEKEE (reference sequence). Between the trimmed V and J ends, which lost 0 bases and 0 bases, there was a span of 8 bases. The CDR3 is made up of 15 amino acids. The CDR3 region has the DNA TGTGCCAGCAGCTTGGCCGGGCTGAGCACAGATACGCAGTATCTT. This encodes CASSLAGLSTDTQYL.

With regard to this clonotype: The junction departs from germline at one end; a sequencing error may be responsible. The chain uses TRBV7-9 and TRBJ2-7, with D maybe TRBD1 (6 bases). Germline assignment: CDR1 SEHNR and CDR2 FQNEAQ (reference sequence). This CDR3 has 13 residues. This CDR3 is CASSSDSPYGQYF. The CDR3 nucleotides read TGTGCCAGCAGCTCGGACAGTCCCTACGGGCAGTACTTC.

Regarding this clonotype: With a much larger clone just one base away, this may be a read error. The chain recombines TRBV27 with TRBJ2-2; a possible D gene is TRBD2 (6 bases). The CDR3 is made up of 17 amino acids. The germline V gene encodes CDR1 MNHEY and CDR2 SMNVEV (reference sequence). The CDR3 sequence: CASSFLQPGPNTGGLFF. Written as DNA, the CDR3 is TGTGCCAGCAGTTTCCTCCAACCGGGGCCTAACACCGGGGGGCTGTTTTTT.

This clonotype has ten or more counts. The chain joins TRBV4-2 to TRBJ2-7; 10 nucleotides align to TRBD2. The CDR3 runs 15 residues. Germline V gene sequence: CDR1 LGHNA, CDR2 YNFKEQ. The trim removed 2 bases at V and 2 bases at J, leaving 3 bases unmatched. This CDR3 is CASSQRSGGAYEQYF. As DNA, the CDR3 is TGTGCCAGCAGCCAAAGAAGCGGGGGGGCCTACGAGCAGTACTTC.

At least ten counts were recorded for this clonotype. The chain is built from TRBV7-2 and TRBJ2-3; 8 bases line up with TRBD2. Germline V CDR1 and CDR2: SGHTA, FQGNSA. This CDR3 contains 16 residues. V lost 3 bases and J lost 3; bases outside the gene matches: 8. CDR3 loop: CASSFTRGRLTDTQYF. The CDR3 DNA is TGTGCCAGCAGCTTTACTCGCGGGAGGTTAACAGATACGCAGTATTTT. The complete variable domain, with remaining parts taken from reference TRBV7-2 and TRBJ2-3, reads GAGVSQSPSNKVTEKGKDVELRCDPISGHTALYWYRQSLGQGLEFLIYFQGNSAPDKSGLPSDRFSAERTGGSVSTLTIQRTQQEDSAVYLCASSFTRGRLTDTQYFGPGTRLTVL.

With respect to this clonotype: A far larger clone is one nucleotide away, so this likely arose from a read error. The J gene is TRBJ2-1, the V gene TRBV7-3; TRBD2 matches 7 bases. Germline CDR1 and CDR2: SGHTA and FQGTGA. The CDR3 has 16 residues. This chain's CDR3 is CASSLGGDWSYNGQFF. CDR3 sequence (DNA): TGTGCCAGCAGCTTGGGAGGGGATTGGTCCTACAATGGGCAGTTCTTC.

This clonotype was seen repeatedly, ten times or more. V is TRBV5-1 and J is TRBJ2-1, with TRBD1 as a possible D gene (6 bases). Trimming removed 7 bases from V and 4 bases from J, with 15 bases in between. The CDR3 is made up of 14 amino acids. Germline-derived CDR1 and CDR2 are SGHRS and YFSETQ. CDR3 in amino acids: CASAGTPSYNEQFF. The CDR3 DNA reads as TGCGCCAGCGCCGGGACACCAAGTTACAATGAGCAGTTCTTC.

This clonotype showed up many times. This chain uses TRBV20-1 with TRBJ2-6; D call uncertain. Trimming took 0 bases from V and 0 from J, leaving 6 bases between them. Per the germline V gene, CDR1 is DFQATT and CDR2 is SNEGSKA (reference sequence). CDR3 length: 15 amino acids. The CDR3 reads CSARDHSSGANVLTF. As DNA, the CDR3 is TGCAGTGCTAGAGATCACAGCTCTGGGGCCAACGTCCTGACTTTC.

There are many counts of this clonotype. The rearrangement uses TRBV6-2 or TRBV6-3 and TRBJ2-1; D not certain. This CDR3 contains 11 residues. V was shortened by 6 bases and J by 7 bases, with 7 bases between the two germline ends. Germline V gene data show CDR1 as MNHEY and CDR2 as SVGEGT. This chain's CDR3 is CASSRINEQFF. DNA of the CDR3: TGTGCCAGCAGCCGCATAAATGAGCAGTTCTTC.

On this clonotype: A much bigger clone sits one base away, suggesting this may be a read error. The chain recombines TRBV20-1 with TRBJ2-1, with D unresolved. Trimming took 3 bases from V and 12 from J, leaving 9 bases between them. The germline V gene encodes CDR1 DFQATT and CDR2 SNEGSKA (reference sequence). This CDR3 is built from 10 residues. CDR3 nucleotides: TGCAGTGCTAGCGCCCATGGGCAGTTCTTC. Translating gives CSASAHGQFF.

On this clonotype itself: A read error may be the cause here, since a much bigger clone is one base away. The chain is built from TRBV28 and TRBJ1-1, with D uncertain. The germline V gene encodes CDR1 MDHEN and CDR2 SYDVKM. The CDR3 is 15 residues long. V lost 7 bases to trimming and J lost 1 base, with 16 bases between them. As DNA, the CDR3 is TGTGCCAGCATCTCCAAGGGTACGGGGAACACTGAAGCTTTCTTT. This codes for CASISKGTGNTEAFF.

This clonotype was observed at least ten times. V is TRBV19 and J is TRBJ2-7; D ambiguous. Germline V gives CDR1 LNHDA, CDR2 SQIVND (reference sequence). The germline V and J ends were trimmed by 9 bases and 2 bases, with 11 bases remaining between them. CDR3 length equals 12 residues. The CDR3: CARSLSTYEQYF. The CDR3 DNA sequence: TGTGCCAGATCCTTGTCCACCTACGAGCAGTACTTC. The variable domain in full, completed from reference TRBV19 and TRBJ2-7, reads DGGITQSPKYLFRKEGQNVTLSCEQNLNHDAMYWYRQDPGQGLRLIYYSQIVNDFQKGDIAEGYSVSREKKESFPLTVTSAQKNPTAFYLCARSLSTYEQYFGPGTRLTVT.

The gene calls are TRBV16 and TRBJ2-7; D is undetermined. Trimming took off 7 bases at V and 1 base at J, with 5 bases between the two ends. CDR1 is KGHSY and CDR2 is FQNENV in the germline V gene. The CDR3 covers 11 residues. The CDR3 region is CASNLSYEQYF. The CDR3 bases are TGTGCCAGCAATCTATCCTACGAGCAGTACTTC.

This clonotype was seen repeatedly, ten times or more. The V call is TRBV28, the J call TRBJ2-3; 9 bases are shared with TRBD2. Trimming removed 3 bases from V and 4 bases from J; junction bases left unmatched: 5. This CDR3 has 15 residues. Germline lookup yields CDR1 MDHEN and CDR2 SYDVKM. CDR3 in amino acids: CASSFQRGVADTQYF. The CDR3 DNA reads TGTGCCAGCAGTTTCCAGCGGGGGGTGGCAGATACGCAGTATTTT.

There are many counts of this clonotype. In DNA form, the CDR3 reads TGTGCCAGCAGCCCCGGGACAGGGATCTACGAGCAGTACTTC. This encodes CASSPGTGIYEQYF. This rearrangement joins TRBV7-8 to TRBJ2-7; 9 bases match TRBD1. V gave up 5 bases and J gave up 3 bases; unmatched junction bases: 5. CDR1 is SGHVS, CDR2 FQNEAQ, per germline. The CDR3 extends over 14 amino acids.

At least ten counts were recorded for this clonotype. The chain links TRBV20-1 to TRBJ2-3; D is unclear. Germline V gene sequence: CDR1 DFQATT, CDR2 SNEGSKA (reference sequence). The germline V and J ends were trimmed by 1 base and 1 base, with 12 bases remaining between them. The CDR3 totals 15 residues. This chain's CDR3 is CSARAPSRGTDTQYF. CDR3 DNA: TGCAGTGCTAGAGCCCCCTCTCGCGGCACAGATACGCAGTATTTT.

At least ten counts were recorded for this clonotype. The V and J genes are TRBV28 and TRBJ1-1, with no clear D. The CDR3 has 15 residues. Germline values: CDR1 MDHEN, CDR2 SYDVKM. The germline V and J ends were trimmed by 9 bases and 1 base, with 18 bases remaining between them. The DNA for the CDR3 is TGTGCCAGTCAGGAAGCAGGCGAAGAGAACACTGAAGCTTTCTTT. Its translation: CASQEAGEENTEAFF.

This clonotype was seen at least ten times. The V and J genes are TRBV2 and TRBJ2-3; no definite D call. The CDR3 covers 12 residues. CDR1 and CDR2 from the germline V gene are SNHLY and FYNNEI. V lost 3 bases, J lost 5 bases, and 6 bases lay in between. The CDR3: CASSEKGDTQYF. The CDR3 nucleotides read TGTGCCAGCAGTGAGAAAGGAGATACGCAGTATTTT.

The rearrangement joins TRBV20-1 to TRBJ1-4; weak D call: TRBD1 (5 bases). The CDR3 extends over 16 amino acids. V lost 1 base to trimming and J lost 6 bases, with 18 bases between them. Germline V gene data show CDR1 as DFQATT and CDR2 as SNEGSKA (reference sequence). The CDR3 region is CSARVSGTQEYEKLFF. The CDR3 DNA follows: TGCAGTGCTAGAGTTTCCGGGACCCAAGAATATGAAAAACTGTTTTTT.